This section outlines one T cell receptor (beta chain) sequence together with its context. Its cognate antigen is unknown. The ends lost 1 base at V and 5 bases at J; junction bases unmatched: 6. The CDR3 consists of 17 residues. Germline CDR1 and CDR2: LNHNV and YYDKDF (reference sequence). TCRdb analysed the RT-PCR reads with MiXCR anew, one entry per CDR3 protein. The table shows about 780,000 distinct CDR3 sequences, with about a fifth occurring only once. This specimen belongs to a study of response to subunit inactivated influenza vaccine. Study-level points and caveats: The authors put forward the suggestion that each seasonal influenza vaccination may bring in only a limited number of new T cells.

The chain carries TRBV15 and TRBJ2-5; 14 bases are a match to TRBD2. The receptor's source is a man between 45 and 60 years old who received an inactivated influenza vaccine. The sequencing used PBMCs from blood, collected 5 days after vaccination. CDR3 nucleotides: TGTGCCACCAGCAGAGGCGGGACTAGCGGGGGTTGGGAGACCCAGTACTTC. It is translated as CATSRGGTSGGWETQYF.